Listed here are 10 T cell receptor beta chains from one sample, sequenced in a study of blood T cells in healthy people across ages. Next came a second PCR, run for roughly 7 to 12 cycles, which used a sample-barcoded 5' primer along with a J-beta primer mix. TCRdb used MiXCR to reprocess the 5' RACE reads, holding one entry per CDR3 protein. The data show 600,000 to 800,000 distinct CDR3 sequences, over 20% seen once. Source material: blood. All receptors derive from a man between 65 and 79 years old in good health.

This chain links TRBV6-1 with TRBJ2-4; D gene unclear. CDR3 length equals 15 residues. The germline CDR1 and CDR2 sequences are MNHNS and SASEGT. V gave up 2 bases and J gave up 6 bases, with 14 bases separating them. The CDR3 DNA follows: TGTGCCAGCAGTGAAAACTTTAGGACGGTAAACATTCAGTACTTC. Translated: CASSENFRTVNIQYF.

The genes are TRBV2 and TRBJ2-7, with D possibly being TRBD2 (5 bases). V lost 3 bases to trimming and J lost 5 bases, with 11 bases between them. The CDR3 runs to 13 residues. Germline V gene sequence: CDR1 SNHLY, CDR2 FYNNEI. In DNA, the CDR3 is TGTGCCAGCAGTGAGAGGGATTTCAACGAGCAGTACTTC. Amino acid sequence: CASSERDFNEQYF. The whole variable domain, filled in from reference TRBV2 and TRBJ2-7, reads EPEVTQTPSHQVTQMGQEVILRCVPISNHLYFYWYRQILGQKVEFLVSFYNNEISEKSEIFDDQFSVERPDGSNFTLKIRSTKLEDSAMYFCASSERDFNEQYFGPGTRLTVT.

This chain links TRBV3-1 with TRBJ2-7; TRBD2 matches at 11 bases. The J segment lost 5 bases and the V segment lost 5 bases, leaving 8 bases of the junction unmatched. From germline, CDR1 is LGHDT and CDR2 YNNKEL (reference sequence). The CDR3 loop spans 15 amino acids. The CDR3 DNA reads TGTGCCAGCAGCTCCTGTGGGACTAGCGGCCACGAGCAGTACTTC. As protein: CASSSCGTSGHEQYF.

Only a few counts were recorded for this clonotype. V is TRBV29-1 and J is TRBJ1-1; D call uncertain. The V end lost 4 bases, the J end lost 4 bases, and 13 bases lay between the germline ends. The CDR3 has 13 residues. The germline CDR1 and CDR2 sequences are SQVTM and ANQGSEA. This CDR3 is CSVVVSGSTEAFF. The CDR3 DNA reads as TGCAGCGTTGTTGTGAGTGGGAGCACTGAAGCTTTCTTT. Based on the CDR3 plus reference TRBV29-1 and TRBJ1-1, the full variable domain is SAVISQKPSRDICQRGTSLTIQCQVDSQVTMMFWYRQQPGQSLTLIATANQGSEATYESGFVIDKFPISRPNLTFSTLTVSNMSPEDSSIYLCSVVVSGSTEAFFGQGTRLTVV.

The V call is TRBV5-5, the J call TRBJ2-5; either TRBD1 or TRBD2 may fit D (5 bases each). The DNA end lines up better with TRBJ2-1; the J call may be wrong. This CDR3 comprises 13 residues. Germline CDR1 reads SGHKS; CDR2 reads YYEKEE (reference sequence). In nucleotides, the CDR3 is TGTGCCAGCAGCTTGCTAGGGACCAATGAGCAGTTCTTC. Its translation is CASSLLGTNEQFF.

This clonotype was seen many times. Here the CDR3 DNA reads TGTGCCAGCAGCTTAGTGTCGGGAGCGGCAGATACGCAGTATTTT. It translates to CASSLVSGAADTQYF. V is TRBV7-2 and J is TRBJ2-3; D is perhaps TRBD2 (6 bases). V lost 1 base, J lost 4 bases, and 12 bases lay in between. This CDR3 has 15 residues. Germline lookup yields CDR1 SGHTA and CDR2 FQGNSA.

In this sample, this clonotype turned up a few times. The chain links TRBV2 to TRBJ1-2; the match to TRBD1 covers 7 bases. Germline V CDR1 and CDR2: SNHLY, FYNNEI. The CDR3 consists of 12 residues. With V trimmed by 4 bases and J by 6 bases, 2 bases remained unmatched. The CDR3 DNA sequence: TGTGCCAGCAGTGTAGGGGGCCATGGCTACACCTTC. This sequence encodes CASSVGGHGYTF.

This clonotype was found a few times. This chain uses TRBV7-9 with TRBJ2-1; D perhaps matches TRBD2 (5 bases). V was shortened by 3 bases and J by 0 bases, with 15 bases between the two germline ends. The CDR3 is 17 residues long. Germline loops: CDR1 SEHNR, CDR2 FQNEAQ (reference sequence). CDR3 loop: CASSFPIRGSSYNEQFF. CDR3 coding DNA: TGTGCCAGCAGCTTCCCCATACGGGGTAGCTCCTACAATGAGCAGTTCTTC.

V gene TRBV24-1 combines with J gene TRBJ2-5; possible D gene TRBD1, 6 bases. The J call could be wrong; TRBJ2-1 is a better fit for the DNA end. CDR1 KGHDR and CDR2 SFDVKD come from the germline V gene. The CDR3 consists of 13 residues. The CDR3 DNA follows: TGTGCCACCAGTGCCAGGGGATACAATGAGCAGTTCTTC. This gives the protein CATSARGYNEQFF.

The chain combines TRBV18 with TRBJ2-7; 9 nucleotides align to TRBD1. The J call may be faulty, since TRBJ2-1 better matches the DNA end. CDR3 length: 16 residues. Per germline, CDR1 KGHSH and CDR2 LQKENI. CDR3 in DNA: TGTGCCAGCTCACCGAACCCCGGGACAGGGCTCCATGAGCAGTTCTTC. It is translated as CASSPNPGTGLHEQFF.